These 21 T cell receptor beta chains were sequenced from one sample in a study of blood T cell repertoires in COVID-19. The table came from immunoSEQ multiplex PCR; TCRdb's copy has only in-frame clones and leaves some out. The table has some 290,000 clones, roughly nine tenths seen once; the top ten hold approximately 12%. Input material: peripheral blood. The receptor set was obtained from a woman aged 25 to 45 with COVID-19, enrolled during active disease.

The rearrangement uses TRBV5-1 and TRBJ2-3; the match to TRBD1 covers 11 bases. The V gene's germline CDR1 is SGHRS and CDR2 YFSETQ. The CDR3 is 17 residues long. Unmatched junction bases numbered 9, after V lost 4 bases and J lost 2 bases. CDR3 DNA: TGCGCCAGCAGCCTCCGGGACAGGGGGTCGGACACAGATACGCAGTATTTT. Its translation: CASSLRDRGSDTDTQYF.

The chain employs TRBV12-5 and TRBJ2-3, with D possibly TRBD1 on 6 matching bases. The CDR3 runs to 13 residues. Germline-derived CDR1 and CDR2 are LGHNT and FRNRAP. V was shortened by 5 bases and J by 5 bases, with 11 bases between the two germline ends. The CDR3 nucleotides are TGTGCTAGTGGTCACCTCAGGGGAGATACGCAGTATTTT. It encodes CASGHLRGDTQYF. The whole variable domain, filled in from reference TRBV12-5 and TRBJ2-3, reads DARVTQTPRHKVTEMGQEVTMRCQPILGHNTVFWYRQTMMQGLELLAYFRNRAPLDDSGMPKDRFSAEMPDATLATLKIQPSEPRDSAVYFCASGHLRGDTQYFGPGTRLTVL.

The rearrangement uses TRBV5-1 and TRBJ2-1, with D uncertain. Germline V gene lookup returns CDR1 SGHRS and CDR2 YFSETQ. This CDR3 is 15 amino acids long. V dropped 0 bases and J dropped 10 bases, with 17 bases sitting between them. The CDR3 loop is CASSLGSRRPGEQFF. The CDR3, as DNA: TGCGCCAGCAGCTTGGGGTCAAGACGCCCAGGCGAGCAGTTCTTC.

The chain couples TRBV18 to TRBJ2-7, with 8 positions matching TRBD1. V trimming: 3 bases; J trimming: 4 bases; junction bases outside the gene matches: 8. CDR3 length equals 15 residues. Germline V CDR1 and CDR2: KGHSH, LQKENI. CDR3 sequence reads: CASSPETGVVYEQYF. The DNA of the CDR3 is TGTGCCAGCTCACCCGAGACAGGGGTGGTATACGAGCAGTACTTC.

This clone was recorded a few times. The rearrangement uses TRBV7-9 and TRBJ1-4; D not resolved. Germline V gene lookup returns CDR1 SEHNR and CDR2 FQNEAQ (reference sequence). V lost 5 bases, J lost 5 bases, and 6 bases lay in between. The CDR3 covers 12 residues. The CDR3, as DNA: TGTGCCAGCAGCCAGCGAAATGAAAAACTGTTTTTT. It specifies CASSQRNEKLFF. Looking up the rest from reference TRBV7-9 and TRBJ1-4 gives the full variable domain: DTGVSQNPRHKITKRGQNVTFRCDPISEHNRLYWYRQTLGQGPEFLTYFQNEAQLEKSRLLSDRFSAERPKGSFSTLEIQRTEQGDSAMYLCASSQRNEKLFFGSGTQLSVL.

The rearrangement links TRBV21-1 to TRBJ1-3; the table's D gene call, TRBD1, was not cross checked with the DNA. TRBV21-1 is tagged as a pseudogene. This CDR3 is 16 amino acids long. The CDR3 coding sequence is TGTGCCAGCAGCAAAACCCGGGACAGCGGGCCATTTACCATATATTTT. Protein: CASSKTRDSGPFTIYF.

The rearrangement joins TRBV29-1 to TRBJ1-3; tentatively, D is TRBD1 (5 bases). V dropped 6 bases and J dropped 3 bases, with 12 bases sitting between them. This CDR3 spans 13 amino acids. CDR1 and CDR2 (germline): SQVTM, ANQGSEA. This chain's CDR3 is CSVHRRVGNTIYF. The CDR3 bases are TGCAGCGTCCACCGCAGGGTTGGAAACACCATATATTTT.

This sequence joins TRBV4-1 and TRBJ2-2, with 8 bases identical to TRBD2. There are 15 residues in the CDR3. V lost 1 base to trimming and J lost 5 bases; unmatched junction nucleotides: 3. Germline V gene sequence: CDR1 MGHRA, CDR2 YSYEKL. Here the CDR3 reads CASSQAGGPTGELFF. The CDR3 DNA is TGCGCCAGCAGCCAAGCGGGGGGGCCAACCGGGGAGCTGTTTTTT.

The chain joins TRBV12-5 to TRBJ1-3; D remains unclear. The CDR3 covers 14 residues. V was trimmed by 6 bases and J by 0 bases, leaving 9 bases between them. Germline loops: CDR1 LGHNT, CDR2 FRNRAP. CDR3 in DNA: TGTGCTAGTGGCTTCGGGTTCTCTGGAAACACCATATATTTT. It codes for CASGFGFSGNTIYF.

The chain recombines TRBV11-2 with TRBJ2-2; no reliable D call. The CDR3 extends over 11 amino acids. The ends were cut back, 2 bases at V and 7 bases at J, with 2 bases in the middle. Germline CDR1 reads SGHAT; CDR2 reads FQNNGV. DNA for the CDR3: TGTGCCAGCAGCTTACTCGGGGAGCTGTTTTTT. This sequence encodes CASSLLGELFF.

The chain is built from TRBV6-5 and TRBJ2-2, with unresolved D. CDR3 length equals 14 residues. V was shortened by 3 bases and J by 5 bases, with 10 bases between the two germline ends. Germline V CDR1 and CDR2: MNHEY, SVGAGI. DNA for the CDR3: TGTGCCAGCAGTTATTTTCAGACAACCGGGGAGCTGTTTTTT. It specifies CASSYFQTTGELFF.

This clone appeared once. The chain carries TRBV2 and TRBJ2-2, with D possibly matching TRBD1 (5 bases). Deletions cut 2 bases from V and 3 bases from J, with 16 bases between. The germline V gene encodes CDR1 SNHLY and CDR2 FYNNEI. This CDR3 contains 17 residues. The CDR3 spells CASSETGADDHTGELFF. In DNA form, the CDR3 reads TGTGCCAGCAGTGAAACTGGGGCAGACGATCACACCGGGGAGCTGTTTTTT.

The V call is TRBV7-2, the J call TRBJ1-2; D possibly corresponds to TRBD1 (5 bases). Trimming took 2 bases from V and 4 from J, leaving 14 bases between them. The CDR3 consists of 15 residues. Germline V gives CDR1 SGHTA, CDR2 FQGNSA. The CDR3 sequence is CASSLIGQIFYGYTF. In DNA form, the CDR3 reads TGTGCCAGCAGCTTAATAGGACAAATCTTCTATGGCTACACCTTC.

The chain is built from TRBV11-3 and TRBJ2-3; D is possibly TRBD1 (6 bases). The V gene's germline CDR1 is SGHNT and CDR2 YENEEA. The CDR3 spans 13 residues. Trimming left V 5 bases short and J 7 bases short, with 13 bases between. The CDR3 sequence is CASSVLRDNTQYF. The CDR3 DNA reads as TGTGCCAGCAGCGTCCTCAGGGACAATACGCAGTATTTT. Based on the CDR3 plus reference TRBV11-3 and TRBJ2-3, the full variable domain is EAGVVQSPRYKIIEKKQPVAFWCNPISGHNTLYWYLQNLGQGPELLIRYENEEAVDDSQLPKDRFSAERLKGVDSTLKIQPAELGDSAVYLCASSVLRDNTQYFGPGTRLTVL.

This chain uses TRBV25-1 with TRBJ2-7; 10 nucleotides line up with TRBD2. The CDR3 extends over 12 amino acids. Per germline, CDR1 MGHDK and CDR2 SYGVNS. Unmatched junction bases numbered 6, after V lost 10 bases and J lost 6 bases. The CDR3 DNA reads as TGTGCCACCGGGACTAGCGCGGTCGAGCAGTACTTC. Its translation is CATGTSAVEQYF.

The chain has TRBV19 and TRBJ2-1; TRBD2 is a possible D gene (6 bases). The CDR3 extends over 15 amino acids. Germline assignment: CDR1 LNHDA and CDR2 SQIVND (reference sequence). Trimming stripped 5 bases from V and 1 base from J, with 12 bases between. As DNA, the CDR3 is TGTGCCAGTAGTCCCCCCGGACTATCCTACAATGAGCAGTTCTTC. The encoded protein is CASSPPGLSYNEQFF. The whole variable domain, filled in from reference TRBV19 and TRBJ2-1, reads DGGITQSPKYLFRKEGQNVTLSCEQNLNHDAMYWYRQDPGQGLRLIYYSQIVNDFQKGDIAEGYSVSREKKESFPLTVTSAQKNPTAFYLCASSPPGLSYNEQFFGPGTRLTVL.

The J gene is TRBJ1-6, the V gene TRBV7-6; TRBD1 might be the D (6 bases). Germline V lookup: CDR1 SGHVS, CDR2 FNYEAQ. Deletions cut 1 base from V and 10 bases from J, with 14 bases between. The length of the CDR3 is 15 residues. The CDR3 bases are TGTGCCAGCAGCTTAGAAGGCAGGGGAAGATCACCCCTCCACTTT. Encoded protein: CASSLEGRGRSPLHF.

The gene calls are TRBV2 and TRBJ2-7, with TRBD1 as a possible D gene (5 bases). V lost 3 bases, J lost 2 bases, and 11 bases lay in between. Germline CDR1 SNHLY, CDR2 FYNNEI. The CDR3 runs to 14 residues. For the CDR3, the DNA is TGTGCCAGCAGTGAGCAGGGATCGGCCTACGAGCAGTACTTC. This sequence encodes CASSEQGSAYEQYF.

The chain links TRBV10-1 to TRBJ2-5, with unresolved D. The CDR3 is 12 residues long. Germline lookup yields CDR1 WNHNN and CDR2 SYGVQD (reference sequence). V gave up 3 bases and J gave up 5 bases, with 7 bases separating them. The CDR3 loop is CASSDSRETQYF. The CDR3 DNA follows: TGCGCCAGCAGTGATTCCAGGGAGACCCAGTACTTC.

The chain joins TRBV5-4 to TRBJ1-1; D unclear. This CDR3 is 14 amino acids long. V was clipped by 0 bases and J by 5 bases, with 11 bases between them. Germline CDR1 SGHNT, CDR2 YYREEE (reference sequence). CDR3 in DNA: TGTGCCAGCAGCTTGGCCGGGGTTTTTACTGAAGCTTTCTTT. Residues: CASSLAGVFTEAFF.

The genes are TRBV6-1 and TRBJ2-7, with D uncertain. Germline CDR1 reads MNHNS; CDR2 reads SASEGT. The CDR3 has 14 amino acids. Trimming took 0 bases from V and 2 from J, leaving 8 bases between them. CDR3 protein: CASSEAPRTYEQYF. The DNA for the CDR3 is TGTGCCAGCAGTGAAGCACCCAGAACCTACGAGCAGTACTTC.